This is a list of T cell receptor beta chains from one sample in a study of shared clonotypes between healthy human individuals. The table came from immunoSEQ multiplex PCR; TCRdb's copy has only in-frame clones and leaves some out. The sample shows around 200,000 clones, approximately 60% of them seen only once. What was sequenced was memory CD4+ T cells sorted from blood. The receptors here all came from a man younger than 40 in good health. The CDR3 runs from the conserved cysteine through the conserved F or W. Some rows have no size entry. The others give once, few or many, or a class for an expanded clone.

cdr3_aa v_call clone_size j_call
CASSQAVGGNEKLFF TRBV4-1 many TRBJ1-4
CATWVSNTGELFF TRBV6-1 . TRBJ2-2
CASSLVGVNNQPQHF TRBV5-6 . TRBJ1-5
CASQGLQTQYF TRBV2 . TRBJ2-5
CASSNSLRQGTTYEQYF TRBV5-1 once TRBJ2-7
CASSFLGADQPQHF TRBV28 many TRBJ1-5
CASSSLGGGRGNEQFF TRBV5-1 . TRBJ2-1
CASSWRQGFDTEAFF TRBV5-5 . TRBJ1-1
CASSYVGTSGKGELFF TRBV6-5 . TRBJ2-2
CASSLMGGTGRDNTEAFF TRBV11-3 . TRBJ1-1
CSARYGENEQFF TRBV29-1 few TRBJ2-1
CASSPRDRVPTGELFF TRBV27 once TRBJ2-2
CASSPRAFYGYTF TRBV6-1 . TRBJ1-2
CASSPPTGPDKSGYTF TRBV18 . TRBJ1-2
CASSGLGFYEQYF TRBV2 . TRBJ2-7
CASSLTPSGLASTDTQYF TRBV7-3 once TRBJ2-3
CASSKSFGGSWYEQYF TRBV11-2 . TRBJ2-7
CASSLAGYTGELFF TRBV7-2 . TRBJ2-2
CASSLAGSGSNQPQHF TRBV7-6 once TRBJ1-5
CASSQQTSGSYNEQFF TRBV14 . TRBJ2-1
CSTTVKDPDTQYF TRBV29-1 few TRBJ2-3
CASSLSIDRGSYEQYF TRBV27 few TRBJ2-7
CASSPWTGGAYEQYF TRBV9 . TRBJ2-7
CASTPEGTEAFF TRBV2 . TRBJ1-1
CASSQGREPPTDTQYF TRBV7-9 . TRBJ2-3
CASSLGSGRFPYEQYF TRBV27 few TRBJ2-7
CASSLWVLVNTEAFF TRBV7-9 many TRBJ1-1
CATRGVATNEKLFF TRBV15 . TRBJ1-4
CASSAGQATNEKLFF TRBV9 . TRBJ1-4
CASSPLTAYNEQFF TRBV27 . TRBJ2-1
CASSLDGFFNYGYTF TRBV27 . TRBJ1-2
CASSQAESGYTF TRBV2 . TRBJ1-2
CASSEAGFSYEQYF TRBV2 many TRBJ2-7
CASTENYGYTF TRBV6-1 . TRBJ1-2
CASSQAFATSGRETQYF TRBV4-2 few TRBJ2-5
CASSEQGTYEQYF TRBV5-1 . TRBJ2-7
CASNDRGADTQYF TRBV2 . TRBJ2-3
CASSFWTSGRTYEQYF TRBV27 . TRBJ2-7
CASSQESGQYNEQFF TRBV4-2 . TRBJ2-1
CATSRESSGKGFNEQFF TRBV15 many TRBJ2-1
CASSFSSGIGSYNEQFF TRBV11-2 . TRBJ2-1
CASSPSGGVYNEQFF TRBV18 . TRBJ2-1
CASNRLAGYEQYF TRBV2 once TRBJ2-7
CASSESGTLRGTQYF TRBV25-1 . TRBJ2-5
CASSYGRGQGTGELFF TRBV6-5 few TRBJ2-2
CASSLQGPGYEQYF TRBV5-1 once TRBJ2-7
CASSLAMGQEDGYTF TRBV5-1 few TRBJ1-2
CASSLSAGGSSGELFF TRBV9 few TRBJ2-2
CASRTTSGTSSYEQYF TRBV5-5 many TRBJ2-7
CASTILQGGETQYF TRBV6-6 . TRBJ2-5
CSVRDSFGRGTYEQYF TRBV29-1 . TRBJ2-7
CASSLTGTGTDTQYF TRBV2 few TRBJ2-3
CASSKEYQETQYF TRBV5-1 . TRBJ2-5